A single count supports the clone carrying this T cell receptor (beta chain). The antigen is not known. A junction end diverges from the germline sequence, so it may reflect a read error. Findings of the study overall: Tumor Treg TCRs overlapped most with tumor naive CD4+ cells. Tumor memory CD4+ T cell TCR gene usage clustered with blood and lymph node memory CD4+ cells and lymph node naive CD4+ cells.

Naive CD4+ T cells were purified with Tregs depleted by CD25. Full-length variable regions came from constant-region reverse primers plus semi-nested Nested Universal Primer A PCR. TCRdb passed the 5' RACE reads through MiXCR, listing each CDR3 protein once. The data contain about 54,000 distinct CDR3 sequences, over 15% of them singletons. The length of the CDR3 is 15 residues. CDR1 and CDR2 (germline): SGHVS, FQNEAQ. The sample taken for sequencing was naive CD4+ T cells sorted from blood. Subset reported: naive CD4+ T cells, CD4+CD45RA+CD25-. This TCR derives from a female donor with breast cancer. The chain uses TRBV7-8 and TRBJ1-1; D not certain. CDR3 DNA: TGTGCCAGCAGCCCTCGAGTAATAGTGAACACTGAAACTTTCTTT. Translation gives CASSPRVIVNTETFF.